Each of the 5 T cell receptor beta chains below was sequenced from the same sample in a study of T cell responses to AZD1222 COVID-19 vaccine. Sequencing used immunoSEQ multiplex PCR; TCRdb keeps in-frame clones, though not all of them. The table lists about 110,000 clones, more than 75% of them singletons. The sequences come from peripheral blood, collected on day 0 of AZD1222 vaccination. The receptors here all came from an adult in good health.

The rearrangement joins TRBV6-2 or TRBV6-3 to TRBJ1-1, with a tentative D call TRBD1 (5 bases). V was cut by 0 bases and J by 4 bases, with 9 bases left in between. Germline V gene data show CDR1 as MNHEY and CDR2 as SVGEGT. The CDR3 spans 14 residues. The CDR3 spells CASSYSDSATEAFF. The DNA for the CDR3 is TGTGCCAGCAGTTACTCTGACAGTGCCACTGAAGCTTTCTTT.

This sequence joins TRBV29-1 and TRBJ1-1; TRBD1 matches 12 bases. Germline CDR1 reads SQVTM; CDR2 reads ANQGSEA. The V segment lost 7 bases and the J segment 0 bases; nucleotides outside the gene matches: 6. The CDR3 is 15 residues long. The CDR3 DNA reads as TGCAGCGGTTCCGGGACAGGGGGCCTGAACACTGAAGCTTTCTTT. Translating it yields CSGSGTGGLNTEAFF.

The CDR3 spells CASSWGRLGPVEKLFF. The CDR3 region has the DNA TGTGCCAGCAGCTGGGGGCGTTTGGGCCCGGTGGAAAAACTGTTTTTT. The chain carries TRBV2 and TRBJ1-4; maybe TRBD1 (6 bases). Germline CDR1 reads SNHLY; CDR2 reads FYNNEI. The CDR3 is made up of 16 amino acids. Trimming cost V 6 bases and J 8 bases, with 22 bases left between them.

This sequence joins TRBV5-1 and TRBJ2-7; TRBD1 is a possible D gene (5 bases). The CDR3 covers 11 residues. Germline V lookup: CDR1 SGHRS, CDR2 YFSETQ. With 2 bases removed from V and 9 bases from J, the gap between germline ends came to 9 bases. CDR3 loop: CASSFTGRQYF. In DNA form, the CDR3 reads TGCGCCAGCAGCTTCACAGGAAGGCAGTACTTC. Complete variable domain (other parts from reference TRBV5-1 and TRBJ2-7): KAGVTQTPRYLIKTRGQQVTLSCSPISGHRSVSWYQQTPGQGLQFLFEYFSETQRNKGNFPGRFSGRQFSNSRSEMNVSTLELGDSALYLCASSFTGRQYFGPGTRLTVT.

The chain combines TRBV3-1 (or the pseudogene TRBV3-2) with TRBJ1-6, with a weak D call TRBD1 (5 bases). This CDR3 is built from 15 residues. V lost 0 bases to trimming and J lost 13 bases, with 16 bases between them. Germline V CDR1 and CDR2: LGHDT, YNNKEL (reference sequence). The CDR3 sequence is CASSQDNGGPRPLHF. The CDR3 bases are TGTGCCAGCAGCCAAGACAACGGGGGTCCCAGGCCCCTCCACTTT.